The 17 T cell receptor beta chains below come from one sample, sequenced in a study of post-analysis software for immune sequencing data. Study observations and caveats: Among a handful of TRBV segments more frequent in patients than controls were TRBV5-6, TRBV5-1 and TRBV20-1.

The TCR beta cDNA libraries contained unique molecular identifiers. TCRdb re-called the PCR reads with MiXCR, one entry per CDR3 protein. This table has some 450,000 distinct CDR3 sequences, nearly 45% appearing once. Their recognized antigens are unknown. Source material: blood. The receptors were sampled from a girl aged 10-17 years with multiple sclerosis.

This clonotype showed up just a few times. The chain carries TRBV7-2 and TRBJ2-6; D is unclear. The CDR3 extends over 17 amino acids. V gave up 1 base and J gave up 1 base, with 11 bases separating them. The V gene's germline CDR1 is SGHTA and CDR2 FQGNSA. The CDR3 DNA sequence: TGTGCCAGCAGCTTAGTGAGTGTGGGTTCTGGGGCCAACGTCCTGACTTTC. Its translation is CASSLVSVGSGANVLTF.

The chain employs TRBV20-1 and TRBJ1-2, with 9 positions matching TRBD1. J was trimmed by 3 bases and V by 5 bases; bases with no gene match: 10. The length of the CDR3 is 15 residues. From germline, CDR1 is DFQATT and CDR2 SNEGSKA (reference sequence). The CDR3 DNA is TGCAGTGCTCTCACCACAGGGGGCGCTTACTATGGCTACACCTTC. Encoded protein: CSALTTGGAYYGYTF.

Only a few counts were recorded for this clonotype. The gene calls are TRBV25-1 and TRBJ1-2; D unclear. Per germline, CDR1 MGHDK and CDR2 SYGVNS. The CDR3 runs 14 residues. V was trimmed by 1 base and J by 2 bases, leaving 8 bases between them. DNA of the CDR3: TGTGCCAGCAGTGAATTTGCAGAGAACTATGGCTACACCTTC. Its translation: CASSEFAENYGYTF.

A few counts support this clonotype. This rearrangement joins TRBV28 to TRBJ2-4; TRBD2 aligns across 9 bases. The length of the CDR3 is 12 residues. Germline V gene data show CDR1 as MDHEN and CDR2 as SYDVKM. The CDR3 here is CSTGSSGEMQYF. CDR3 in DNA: TGTTCTACGGGGTCTAGCGGGGAAATGCAGTACTTC.

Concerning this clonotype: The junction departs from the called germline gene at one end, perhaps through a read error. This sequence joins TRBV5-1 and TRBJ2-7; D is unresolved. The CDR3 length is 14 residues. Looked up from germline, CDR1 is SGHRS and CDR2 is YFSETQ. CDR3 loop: CAGRMELYSYEQYF. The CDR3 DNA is TGCGCCGGCAGGATGGAGCTGTACTCCTACGAGCAGTACTTC.

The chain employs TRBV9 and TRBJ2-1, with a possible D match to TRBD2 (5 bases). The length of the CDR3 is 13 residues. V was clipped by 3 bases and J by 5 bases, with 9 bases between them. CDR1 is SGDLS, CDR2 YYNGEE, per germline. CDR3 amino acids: CASSAAGNNEQFF. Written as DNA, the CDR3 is TGTGCCAGCAGCGCAGCCGGGAACAATGAGCAGTTCTTC.

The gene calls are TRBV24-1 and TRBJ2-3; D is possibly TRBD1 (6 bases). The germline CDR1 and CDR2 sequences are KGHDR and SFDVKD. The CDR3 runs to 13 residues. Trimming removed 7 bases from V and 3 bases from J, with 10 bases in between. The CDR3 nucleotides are TGTGCCACCAGGGCAGGGGCGACAGATACGCAGTATTTT. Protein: CATRAGATDTQYF.

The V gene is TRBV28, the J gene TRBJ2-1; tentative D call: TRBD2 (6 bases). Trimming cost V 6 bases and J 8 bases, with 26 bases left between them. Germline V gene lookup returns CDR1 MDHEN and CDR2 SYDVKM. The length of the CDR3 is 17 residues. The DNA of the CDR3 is TGTGCCAGCAGAAGACCGCGGGACGTCTTACAGGTGGATGAGCAGTTCTTC. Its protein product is CASRRPRDVLQVDEQFF.

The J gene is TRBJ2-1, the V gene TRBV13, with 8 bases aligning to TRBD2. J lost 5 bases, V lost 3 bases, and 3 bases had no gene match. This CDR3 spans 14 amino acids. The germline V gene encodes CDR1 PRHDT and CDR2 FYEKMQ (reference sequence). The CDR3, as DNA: TGTGCCAGCAGCTTGGGACTAGGAAACAATGAGCAGTTCTTC. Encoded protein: CASSLGLGNNEQFF.

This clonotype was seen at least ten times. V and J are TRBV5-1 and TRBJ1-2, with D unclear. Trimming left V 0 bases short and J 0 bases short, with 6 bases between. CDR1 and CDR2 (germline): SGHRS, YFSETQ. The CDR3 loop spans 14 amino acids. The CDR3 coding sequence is TGCGCCAGCAGCTTGGGTCGGACTAACTATGGCTACACCTTC. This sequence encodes CASSLGRTNYGYTF. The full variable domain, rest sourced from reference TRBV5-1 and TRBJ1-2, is KAGVTQTPRYLIKTRGQQVTLSCSPISGHRSVSWYQQTPGQGLQFLFEYFSETQRNKGNFPGRFSGRQFSNSRSEMNVSTLELGDSALYLCASSLGRTNYGYTFGSGTRLTVV.

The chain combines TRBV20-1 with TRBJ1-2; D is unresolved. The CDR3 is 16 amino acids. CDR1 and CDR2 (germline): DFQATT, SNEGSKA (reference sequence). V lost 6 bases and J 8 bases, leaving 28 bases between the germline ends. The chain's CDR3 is CSALNDRVGSSSGYTF. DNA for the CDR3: TGCAGTGCCCTAAACGACCGGGTCGGCTCCTCGAGCGGCTACACCTTC.

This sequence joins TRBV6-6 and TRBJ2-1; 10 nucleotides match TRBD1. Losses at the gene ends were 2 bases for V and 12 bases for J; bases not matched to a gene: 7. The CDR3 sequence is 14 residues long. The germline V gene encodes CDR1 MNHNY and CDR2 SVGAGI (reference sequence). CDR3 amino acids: CASSYPPGQGWQFF. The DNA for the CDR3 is TGTGCCAGCAGTTACCCTCCGGGACAGGGGTGGCAGTTCTTC.

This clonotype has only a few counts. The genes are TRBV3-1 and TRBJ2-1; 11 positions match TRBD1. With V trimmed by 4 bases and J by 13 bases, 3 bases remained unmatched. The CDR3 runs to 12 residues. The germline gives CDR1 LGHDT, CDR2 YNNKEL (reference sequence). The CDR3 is CASSRTGGNQFF. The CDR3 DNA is TGTGCCAGCAGCCGGACAGGGGGCAACCAGTTCTTC.

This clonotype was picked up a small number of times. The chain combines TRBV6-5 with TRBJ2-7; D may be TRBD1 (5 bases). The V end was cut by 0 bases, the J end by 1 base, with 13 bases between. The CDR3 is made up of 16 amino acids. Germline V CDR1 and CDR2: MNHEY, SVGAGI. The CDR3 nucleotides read TGTGCCAGCAGTTACTCGAGCAGGGTAGGATCCTACGAGCAGTACTTC. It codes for CASSYSSRVGSYEQYF.

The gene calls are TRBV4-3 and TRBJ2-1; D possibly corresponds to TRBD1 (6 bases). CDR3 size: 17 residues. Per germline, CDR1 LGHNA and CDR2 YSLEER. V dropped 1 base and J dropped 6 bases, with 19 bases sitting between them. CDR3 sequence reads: CASSQAPPGQLGNEQFF. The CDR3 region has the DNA TGCGCCAGCAGCCAAGCCCCCCCCGGACAGCTAGGCAATGAGCAGTTCTTC.

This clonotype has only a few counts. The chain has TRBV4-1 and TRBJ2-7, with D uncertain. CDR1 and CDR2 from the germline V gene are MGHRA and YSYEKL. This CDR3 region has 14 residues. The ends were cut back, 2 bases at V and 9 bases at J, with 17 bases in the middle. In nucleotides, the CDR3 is TGCGCCAGCAGCCAACCTGGGCCCGCGTTGGGGCAGTACTTC. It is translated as CASSQPGPALGQYF.

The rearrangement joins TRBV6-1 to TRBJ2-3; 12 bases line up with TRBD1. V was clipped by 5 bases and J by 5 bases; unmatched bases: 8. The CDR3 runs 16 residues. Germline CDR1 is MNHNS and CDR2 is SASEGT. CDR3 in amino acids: CASSRRDRGQGDTQYF. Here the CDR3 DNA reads TGTGCCAGCAGTCGCCGGGACAGGGGGCAAGGAGATACGCAGTATTTT.